Below are 5 T cell receptor beta chains sequenced from a single sample in a study of blood T cell repertoires in COVID-19. The repertoire was sequenced with immunoSEQ multiplex PCR; TCRdb's copy has only in-frame clones and lacks some. The sample includes 130,000 or so clones, roughly 91% seen only once; the top ten take approximately 4.5%. Material for sequencing was peripheral blood. These receptors all come from a man between 60 and 75 years old with COVID-19, enrolled during active disease.

This clone occurred once. J is TRBJ2-7 and V is TRBV4-1; 8 bases map to TRBD2. Trimming at V came to 6 bases and at J to 4 bases, leaving 11 bases not matched to a gene. Germline CDR1 and CDR2: MGHRA and YSYEKL. The CDR3 is 15 amino acids. The CDR3 sequence: CASRQTGGPVYEQYF. For the CDR3, the DNA is TGCGCCAGCAGACAGACGGGGGGGCCTGTATACGAGCAGTACTTC.

Concerning this clone: An end of the junction differs from the germline gene, which may be a read error. The chain carries TRBV6-5 and TRBJ2-7; D not certain. CDR1 and CDR2 (germline): MNHEY, SVGAGI. The CDR3 extends over 14 amino acids. The CDR3 region is CASSYSWSSDEQYF. CDR3 DNA sequence: TGTGCCAGCAGTTACTCATGGAGCTCCGACGAGCAGTACTTC.

J is TRBJ2-5 and V is TRBV27; tentative D call: TRBD2 (6 bases). Germline loops: CDR1 MNHEY, CDR2 SMNVEV (reference sequence). Between the trimmed V and J ends, which lost 6 bases and 1 base, there was a span of 12 bases. The CDR3 sequence is 14 residues long. CDR3 nucleotides: TGTGCCAGCAGCCCGGACTACTCCCAAGAGACCCAGTACTTC. It specifies CASSPDYSQETQYF.

Regarding this clone: The junction shows a germline mismatch at one end, possibly a read error. This chain links TRBV5-1 with TRBJ2-7; 12 positions agree with TRBD1. Germline-derived CDR1 and CDR2 are SGHRS and YFSETQ. The CDR3 extends over 15 amino acids. The CDR3 nucleotides are TGCGCCAGCAGCTTGTCAGCCTCCGGGACAGGGGGCGCCTTTTTC. Protein: CASSLSASGTGGAFF. Full variable domain (remainder filled in from reference TRBV5-1 and TRBJ2-7): KAGVTQTPRYLIKTRGQQVTLSCSPISGHRSVSWYQQTPGQGLQFLFEYFSETQRNKGNFPGRFSGRQFSNSRSEMNVSTLELGDSALYLCASSLSASGTGGAFFGPGTRLTVT.

V usage is TRBV29-1 and J usage is TRBJ1-6; 8 bases are a match to TRBD1. The CDR3 has 14 amino acids. Per germline, CDR1 SQVTM and CDR2 ANQGSEA. Trimming at V came to 4 bases and at J to 7 bases, leaving 6 bases not matched to a gene. CDR3 sequence (DNA): TGCAGCGTTGGTAGACAGGGGAAGAATTCACCCCTCCACTTT. It yields the protein CSVGRQGKNSPLHF.